These T cell receptor beta chains were read from a single sample in a study of CD8+ T cells in alopecia areata. Repertoires were generated with immunoSEQ multiplex PCR, while TCRdb's copy carries only in-frame clones and drops some. The data show around 200,000 clones, with 58% seen just once and approximately 12% held by the top ten. Sequenced material: CD8+ T cells sorted from blood, taken at week 24, from a patient treated with tofacitinib. The receptor source for this set is a human donor with alopecia areata. Both conserved end residues are part of each CDR3. A D gene is named only where the DNA matches it firmly. Part of the rows lack a size; the others show once, few, many or a class for expanded clones.

j_call | d_call | clone_size | v_call | cdr3_aa | cdr3_nt
TRBJ1-2 | . | . | TRBV29-1 | CSVDRDIAEGVYGYTF | TGCAGCGTTGATAGGGACATCGCCGAGGGGGTCTATGGCTACACCTTC
TRBJ1-6 | TRBD1 | . | TRBV7-9 | CASSGDREPSPLHF | TGTGCCAGCAGCGGTGACAGGGAGCCTTCACCCCTCCACTTT
TRBJ1-3 | . | . | TRBV30 | CAWTKQDSGNTIYF | TGTGCCTGGACCAAACAGGACTCTGGAAACACCATATATTTT
TRBJ2-3 | TRBD1 | few | TRBV5-6 | CASSSTPGQGWTDTQYF | TGTGCCAGCAGCTCCACCCCGGGACAGGGGTGGACAGATACGCAGTATTTT
TRBJ1-1 | TRBD1 | . | TRBV9 | CASSVGHKITGDTEAFF | TGTGCCAGCAGCGTAGGACATAAAATCACAGGGGACACTGAAGCTTTCTTT
TRBJ1-1 | . | few | TRBV15 | CATSRDRLTEAFF | TGTGCCACCAGCAGGGACAGACTCACTGAAGCTTTCTTT
TRBJ2-7 | TRBD1 | . | TRBV7-9 | CASIPGGRYEQYF | TGTGCCAGCATCCCAGGGGGCAGGTACGAGCAGTACTTC
TRBJ2-3 | . | few | TRBV11-1 | CASTWRSDTQYF | TGTGCCAGCACCTGGAGGTCAGATACGCAGTATTTT
TRBJ1-2 | . | . | TRBV7-2 | CASSLGGGNYGYTF | TGTGCCAGCAGCTTAGGGGGAGGAAACTATGGCTACACCTTC
TRBJ2-3 | TRBD2 | few | TRBV2 | CASSEHGAGPDTQYF | TGTGCCAGCAGTGAACACGGAGCGGGGCCAGATACGCAGTATTTT
TRBJ1-1 | . | . | TRBV9 | CASSVASWDTEAFF | TGTGCCAGCAGCGTAGCGTCATGGGACACTGAAGCTTTCTTT
TRBJ1-2 | . | . | TRBV29-1 | CSVPGRLGIYGYTF | TGCAGCGTACCGGGGCGATTGGGTATCTATGGCTACACCTTC